The clone carrying this T cell receptor (beta chain) was recorded many times. The data were obtained in a study of low-dose radiotherapy and immunotherapy resistance in tumors. Time point defined: after trial treatment. Treatment denoted: LDRT plus nivolumab, ipilimumab, low-dose cyclophosphamide and aspirin (RACIN trial). V was clipped by 8 bases and J by 0 bases; unmatched bases: 8. The V gene's germline CDR1 is MNHEY and CDR2 SVGEGT. This CDR3 region has 16 residues. First-strand cDNA relied on TRAV- and TRBV-specific primers spanning alpha and beta chains. TCR amplification involved about 21 PCR cycles with a constant-region primer and V-primer adapter. TCRdb used MiXCR to reprocess the reads, holding one entry per CDR3 protein. This table has around 100,000 distinct CDR3 sequences, roughly 20% appearing once.

The origin of this receptor is a male donor with prostate cancer. The rearrangement links TRBV6-2 or TRBV6-3 to TRBJ2-3; TRBD2 matches 10 bases. Sequencing used PBMCs, obtained after low-dose radiotherapy plus immunotherapy. CDR3 residues: CASPPLAGESTDTQYF. CDR3 coding DNA: TGTGCCAGCCCCCCCCTAGCGGGAGAAAGCACAGATACGCAGTATTTT.